The present TCR beta chain was sequenced within a study of blood T cell repertoires in COVID-19. Germline values: CDR1 MGHRA, CDR2 YSYEKL. With 1 base removed from V and 0 bases from J, the gap between germline ends came to 9 bases. The CDR3 loop spans 15 amino acids. In the study's own analysis: How many nucleated cells were present was estimated from reference gene primer amplification. Profiled with immunoSEQ multiplex PCR; TCRdb holds only in-frame clones, not every one. V, J and clone size derive from that table, while D and trimming were established from the DNA sequence. The data hold under 40,000 clones, with 70% to 85% observed a single time.

Sample: peripheral blood. The TCR was taken from a woman between 55 and 75 years old with acute or convalescent COVID-19. The V and J genes are TRBV4-1 and TRBJ1-1; D is ambiguous. This CDR3 reads CASSQARGLNTEAFF. In DNA, the CDR3 is TGCGCCAGCAGCCAAGCGAGAGGTTTGAACACTGAAGCTTTCTTT.